This entry concerns a single T cell receptor beta chain. Only one count was recorded for this clone. Its cognate antigen has yet to be identified. No base qualities exist here, and no much larger clone lies one base off it. TCR CDR3 regions were amplified from genomic DNA by multiplex PCR using the deep immunoSEQ assay. For each cell subset, the extracted genomic DNA was distributed evenly across all wells of several immunoSEQ 96-well plates, and each plate served as one replicate. For sorted subsets, around 200 ng genomic DNA, equal to 30,000 to 35,000 T cell genomes, was loaded into each replicate PCR. The purified libraries were quantified using a Qubit 3.0 fluorometer, sized with a Bioanalyzer 2100, and then quantified again using the KAPA Library Quantification kit. Each immunoSEQ 96-well plate was sequenced on its own single-read 150-cycle Illumina NextSeq 550 flow cell. The original pipeline was this. Because the immunoSEQ output held only junctional sequences and lacked quality scores, the filtering could not match the filtering applied to full-length reads. To assign V/J genes and CDR3, sequences were annotated using PyIR, a Python wrapper for IgBLAST v1.9, with IMGT germline references. Any read was removed if the V/J assignment was weak (E-value above 1e-6), the CDR3 was missing, or the read contained stop codons, out-of-frame junctions, or ambiguous translated residues. V3J clonotypes were defined as sequences sharing the same inferred V gene, J gene, and CDR3 amino acid sequence. The percentage overlap between two repertoires was calculated by dividing the number of shared unique clonotypes by the size of the smaller repertoire. Three approaches were used to assess repertoire richness: RTK rarefaction, the Chao1 estimator, and Recon v2.1 estimates of unobserved clonotypes. For all TCRbeta clonotypes obtained by the gDNA method from a few donors, generation probabilities were computed with OLGA. The table comes from immuneACCESS by way of TCRdb, which keeps in-frame sequences with V and J called. Part of the clones is missing from these tables; in studies checked, under half for an unresolved V gene and the rest for unknown reasons. V and J calls and clone size follow that table, whereas D and trimming were derived from the DNA. Recorded for this sample are 2,500,000 or so clones; approximately 93% of them occurred a single time. Of the sample, approximately 0.36% falls within the top ten clones.

This entry is derived from a study of shared clonotypes between healthy human individuals (dated by TCRdb to the early 2020s). For the wider study: A couple of women and three men aged 18 to 49 years were included in the cohort. Libraries were prepared and TCR repertoires were sequenced by different laboratories using diverse techniques, in order to increase sequencing depth and limit assay-specific biases. The study deeply sequenced blood TCR repertoires of several healthy adults to estimate repertoire size and the extent of clonotype sharing between individuals. Between about 0.9 and 9 billion PBMCs per donor were obtained by leukapheresis. For each donor, CD4 naive and CD4 memory were each run on three plates, CD8 naive on two plates, and CD8 memory on one plate. The research as a whole found: Compared with non-shared clonotypes, clonotypes shared by all four sorted-subset donors had higher generation probabilities. Sampling was restricted to blood, and TCR repertoires in tissue are likely to differ from TCR repertoires in blood. Rarefaction of sorted-subset datasets indicated incomplete sequencing despite the large sequencing depth. Estimated clonotype richness was generally larger for naive than for memory subsets. Sharing across several donors was observed for approximately 4.6% of naive CD4, over 3% of naive CD8, 2.3% of memory CD4, and roughly 0.4% of memory CD8 clonotypes. Pairwise subsampling indicated that sequencing depth was expected to affect the degree of clonotype sharing among donors. Because the study included only a small number of donors, the genetic and exposure-history diversity represented was limited.

The donors were healthy, HIV-negative adults who had no recently reported acute infections or vaccinations. Every donor was a Caucasian adult living in Nashville, Tennessee, USA. CD4+ T cells were enriched by magnetic negative selection; naive cells were then positively selected on CD45RA, and the negative fraction formed the memory subset. Blood was obtained by leukapheresis, after which PBMCs were separated by Ficoll-Histopaque density gradient centrifugation and cryopreserved in liquid nitrogen vapor phase. Purity and quantity of every magnetically sorted T cell population were checked by analytical flow cytometry. Genomic DNA was isolated from each sorted fraction and quantified by UV absorbance on a Nanodrop 2000c. The sequenced sample was naive CD4+ T cells from PBMCs. What the cell subset or site label conveys for this sample: CD45RA+ positively selected. The source of this sequence is a man aged 18 to 30 in good health. Some clones in this sample may be carry-over from other donors' samples.

The CDR3 corresponds to CASSLESQHNEQFF. The bases are TGTGCCAGCAGCTTAGAGAGCCAGCACAATGAGCAGTTCTTC. This receptor chain uses TRBV7-9 and TRBJ2-1; there is no confident call for the D gene. V loses 1 base, J loses 5 bases, and the germline ends lie 9 bases apart. Based on the germline V gene (reference sequence), the CDR1 and CDR2 sequences are SEHNR and FQNEAQ. Reading from cysteine to phenylalanine, the CDR3 counts 14 amino acids. Only the CDR3 DNA stays, 42 bases, in frame from base 1. The full variable domain, with segments outside the CDR3 supplied by the reference TRBV7-9 and TRBJ2-1 proteins, appears as DTGVSQNPRHKITKRGQNVTFRCDPISEHNRLYWYRQTLGQGPEFLTYFQNEAQLEKSRLLSDRFSAERPKGSFSTLEIQRTEQGDSAMYLCASSLESQHNEQFFGPGTRLTVL.